This TCR beta chain stems from a study of blood T cell repertoires in COVID-19. Study details: T cells, B-cell-depleted T cells, or PBMCs provided the cDNA or gDNA that served as material.

The junction had 4 bases not matched to a gene; V was cut back by 0 bases and J by 5 bases. CDR1 is SGHRS, CDR2 YFSETQ, per germline. This CDR3 is 15 amino acids long. This clone has a single count. Other nucleotide sequences from this sample produce the same CDR3. Here immunoSEQ multiplex PCR was the method, and the copy in TCRdb shows in-frame clones only, minus some. Of around 91,000 clones in the sample, about four fifths are singletons; the top ten hold around 18%. The clonotype was recovered from a woman older than 75 with active or convalescent COVID-19. The specimen sequenced was peripheral blood. The rearrangement links TRBV5-1 to TRBJ2-5; 10 bases fit TRBD2. CDR3 sequence: CASSLVLAGEETQYF. CDR3 bases: TGCGCCAGCAGCTTGGTGCTAGCGGGAGAGGAGACCCAGTACTTC. The full variable domain, in which reference TRBV5-1 and TRBJ2-5 provide the parts outside the CDR3, is KAGVTQTPRYLIKTRGQQVTLSCSPISGHRSVSWYQQTPGQGLQFLFEYFSETQRNKGNFPGRFSGRQFSNSRSEMNVSTLELGDSALYLCASSLVLAGEETQYFGPGTRLLVL.